This record looks at one T cell receptor beta chain sequence and its context. The sample belongs to a study of blood T cell repertoires in COVID-19. Study background: Material from acute and convalescent COVID-19 was sourced from the United States, Italy and Spain.

Per the study methods: By means of reference gene primer amplification, nucleated cell counts were estimated. The method was immunoSEQ multiplex PCR; TCRdb's version includes in-frame clones alone and lacks a portion of them. That table is the source of V, J and clone size, and D and trimming were worked out from the DNA. This sample has approximately 350,000 clones, with 80% to 90% found just once. CDR1 is LNHNV, CDR2 YYDKDF, per germline (reference sequence). The ends were cut back, 0 bases at V and 7 bases at J, with 16 bases in the middle. The CDR3 covers 16 residues. The material sequenced was peripheral blood. The chain uses TRBV15 and TRBJ1-5; D gene uncertain. The sequence was collected from a man between 35 and 55 years old with acute or convalescent COVID-19. CDR3 amino acids: CATSRDRGTSGQPQHF. The DNA for the CDR3 is TGTGCCACCAGCAGAGATCGTGGAACCAGCGGACAGCCCCAGCATTTT.